This entry lists 9 T cell receptor beta chains sequenced from one sample in a study of blood T cell repertoires in COVID-19. Clones were read by immunoSEQ multiplex PCR, and TCRdb kept only the in-frame ones, dropping some. The sample includes some 130,000 clones, roughly nine tenths of them seen just once. Sequencing input: peripheral blood. These receptors were obtained from a man aged 55 to 69 with COVID-19, enrolled during active disease.

This clone was recorded once. This sequence joins TRBV27 and TRBJ1-5; 10 bases match TRBD1. The CDR3 spans 15 residues. V lost 2 bases and J lost 4; bases outside the gene matches: 2. The germline gives CDR1 MNHEY, CDR2 SMNVEV (reference sequence). The CDR3 bases are TGTGCCAGCAGTTTAGGGGACAGGGGAAATCAGCCCCAGCATTTT. This encodes CASSLGDRGNQPQHF.

This clone appeared a single time. J is TRBJ2-7 and V is TRBV7-9, with TRBD1 as a possible D gene (5 bases). The CDR3 sequence is 14 residues long. Trimming removed 5 bases from V and 3 bases from J, with 14 bases in between. Per the germline V gene, CDR1 is SEHNR and CDR2 is FQNEAQ (reference sequence). The CDR3 bases are TGTGCCAGCAGCCCAGGGTCGGCAAACTACGAGCAGTACTTC. Encoded protein: CASSPGSANYEQYF.

This clone was seen just once. The chain combines TRBV7-8 with TRBJ2-5; 8 nucleotides match TRBD1. Per the germline V gene, CDR1 is SGHVS and CDR2 is FQNEAQ. CDR3 length: 14 amino acids. Trimming took 7 bases from V and 3 from J; bases not matched to a gene: 7. The CDR3 nucleotides read TGTGCCAGCAAGGACAGGGCAGGAGAAGAGACCCAGTACTTC. Translation: CASKDRAGEETQYF.

The chain joins TRBV29-1 to TRBJ1-1; D is undetermined. Germline assignment: CDR1 SQVTM and CDR2 ANQGSEA. CDR3 length: 12 amino acids. The ends were cut back, 4 bases at V and 0 bases at J, with 6 bases in the middle. The CDR3 protein is CSVAGVNTEAFF. CDR3 DNA sequence: TGCAGCGTTGCCGGGGTGAACACTGAAGCTTTCTTT.

The chain joins TRBV11-2 to TRBJ2-4, with D possibly TRBD1 on 6 matching bases. This CDR3 has 15 amino acids. Germline values: CDR1 SGHAT, CDR2 FQNNGV. Trimming shortened V by 2 bases and J by 5 bases, and 13 bases separated the two germline ends. The CDR3 sequence is CASSLRSGVENIQYF. CDR3 sequence (DNA): TGTGCCAGCAGCTTACGGTCAGGGGTCGAAAACATTCAGTACTTC.

The chain recombines TRBV11-3 with TRBJ1-1; the D is unclear. The CDR3 totals 14 residues. Germline V CDR1 and CDR2: SGHNT, YENEEA. The germline V and J ends were trimmed by 5 bases and 1 base, with 11 bases remaining between them. The CDR3 coding sequence is TGTGCCAGCAGCGCTTCCCCAGGGAACACTGAAGCTTTCTTT. This sequence encodes CASSASPGNTEAFF.

V and J are TRBV9 and TRBJ1-1; a possible D gene is TRBD1 (5 bases). The CDR3 loop spans 15 amino acids. Per germline, CDR1 SGDLS and CDR2 YYNGEE. Trimming took 4 bases from V and 5 from J, leaving 18 bases between them. The DNA of the CDR3 is TGTGCCAGCAGCCCTCGTGGGAGGGGTAGAACTGAAGCTTTCTTT. This gives the protein CASSPRGRGRTEAFF.

The chain uses TRBV5-1 and TRBJ2-3, with D maybe TRBD1 (8 bases). The V gene's germline CDR1 is SGHRS and CDR2 YFSETQ. This CDR3 has 20 residues. The V and J ends lost 0 bases and 1 base respectively, with 24 bases between them. CDR3 in DNA: TGCGCCAGCAGCTTGGCCTTCAGGGGGCGGGAGAGGTCCCGCACAGATACGCAGTATTTT. It translates to CASSLAFRGRERSRTDTQYF.

V gene TRBV2 combines with J gene TRBJ2-7; 7 bases are a match to TRBD2. The germline CDR1 and CDR2 sequences are SNHLY and FYNNEI. Trimming removed 3 bases from V and 1 base from J; junction bases left unmatched: 3. This CDR3 comprises 14 residues. The CDR3 DNA reads as TGTGCCAGCAGTGATGCGGGAGCGTCCTACGAGCAGTACTTC. Protein sequence: CASSDAGASYEQYF.